Listed here is a single T cell receptor beta chain. Clones were read by immunoSEQ multiplex PCR, and TCRdb kept only the in-frame ones, dropping some. Of approximately 80,000 clones in the sample, approximately 95% were seen once. These data are taken from a study of T cell clonotyping in hematopoietic cell transplantation. Study overall: Recipient samples before transplant were obtained post-cytoreduction.

Time point described: recipient sample about 28 days before transplant, after cytoreduction. Germline V gives CDR1 PRHDT, CDR2 FYEKMQ (reference sequence). The CDR3 contains 13 residues. The trim removed 5 bases at V and 6 bases at J, leaving 3 bases unmatched. The TCR sequence derives from a woman in her 50s with acute myeloid leukemia. Some clones in this sample may be carry-over from other donors' samples. The chain recombines TRBV13 with TRBJ2-2; 7 positions agree with TRBD2. The source was peripheral blood mononuclear cells, collected before stem cell transplant. Here the CDR3 DNA reads TGTGCCAGCAGCCCTCGGGGGGCCGGGGAGCTGTTTTTT. Protein sequence: CASSPRGAGELFF.